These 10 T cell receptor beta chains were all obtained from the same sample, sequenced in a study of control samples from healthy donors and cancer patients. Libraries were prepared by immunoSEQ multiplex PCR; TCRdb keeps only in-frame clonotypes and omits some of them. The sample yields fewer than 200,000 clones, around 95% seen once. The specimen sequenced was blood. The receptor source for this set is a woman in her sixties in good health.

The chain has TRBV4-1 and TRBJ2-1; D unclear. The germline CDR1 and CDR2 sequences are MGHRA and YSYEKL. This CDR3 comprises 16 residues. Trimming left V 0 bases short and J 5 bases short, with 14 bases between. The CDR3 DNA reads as TGCGCCAGCAGCCAAGATCGTTTTATTGAAAACAATGAGCAGTTCTTC. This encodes CASSQDRFIENNEQFF.

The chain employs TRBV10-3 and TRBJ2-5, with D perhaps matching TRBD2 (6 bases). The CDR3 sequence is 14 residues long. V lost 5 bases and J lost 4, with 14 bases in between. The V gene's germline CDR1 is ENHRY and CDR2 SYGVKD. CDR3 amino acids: CAISRDSLRETQYF. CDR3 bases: TGTGCCATCAGTCGGGACTCTTTAAGAGAGACCCAGTACTTC.

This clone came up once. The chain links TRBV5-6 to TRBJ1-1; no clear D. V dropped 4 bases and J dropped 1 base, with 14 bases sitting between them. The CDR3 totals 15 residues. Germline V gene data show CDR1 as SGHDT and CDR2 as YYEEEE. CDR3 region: CASSMYPNPNTEAFF. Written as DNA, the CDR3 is TGTGCCAGCAGCATGTATCCCAATCCGAACACTGAAGCTTTCTTT.

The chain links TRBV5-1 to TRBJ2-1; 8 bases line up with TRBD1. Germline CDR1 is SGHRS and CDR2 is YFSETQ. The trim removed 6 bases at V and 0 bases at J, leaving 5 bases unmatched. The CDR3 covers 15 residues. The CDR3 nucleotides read TGCGCCAGCAAGGGACAGGCGAGCTCCTACAATGAGCAGTTCTTC. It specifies CASKGQASSYNEQFF.

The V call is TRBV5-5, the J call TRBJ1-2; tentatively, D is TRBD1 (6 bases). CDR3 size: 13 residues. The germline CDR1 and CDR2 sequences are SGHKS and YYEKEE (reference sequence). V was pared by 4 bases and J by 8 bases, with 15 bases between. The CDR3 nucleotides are TGTGCCAGCAGCCGAGTTACAGGGTTGGGCTACACCTTC. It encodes CASSRVTGLGYTF.

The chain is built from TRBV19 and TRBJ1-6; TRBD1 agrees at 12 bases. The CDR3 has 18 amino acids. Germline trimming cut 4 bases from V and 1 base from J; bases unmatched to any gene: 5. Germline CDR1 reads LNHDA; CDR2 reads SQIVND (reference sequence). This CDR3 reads CASSKGTGGASYNSPLHF. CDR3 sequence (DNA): TGTGCCAGTAGTAAAGGGACAGGGGGCGCGTCCTATAATTCACCCCTCCACTTT.

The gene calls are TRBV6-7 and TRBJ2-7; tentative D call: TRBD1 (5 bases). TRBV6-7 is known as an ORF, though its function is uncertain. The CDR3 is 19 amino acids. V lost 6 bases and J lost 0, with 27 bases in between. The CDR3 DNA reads TGTGCCAGCAGCAAAAACCTTGGGGTTCTGGCAGGGTACTCCTACGAGCAGTACTTC. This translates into CASSKNLGVLAGYSYEQYF.

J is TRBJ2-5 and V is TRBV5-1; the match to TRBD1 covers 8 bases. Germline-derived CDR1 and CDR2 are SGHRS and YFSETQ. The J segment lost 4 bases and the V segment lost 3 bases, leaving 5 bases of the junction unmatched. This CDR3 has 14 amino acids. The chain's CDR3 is CASSSGQGGETQYF. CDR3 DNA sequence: TGCGCCAGCAGCTCAGGACAGGGAGGAGAGACCCAGTACTTC.

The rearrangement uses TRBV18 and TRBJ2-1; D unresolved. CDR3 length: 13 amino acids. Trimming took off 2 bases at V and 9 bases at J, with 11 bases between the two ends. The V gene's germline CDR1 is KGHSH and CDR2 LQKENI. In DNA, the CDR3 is TGTGCCAGCTCACCAAATACGGTCGGTGAGCAGTTCTTC. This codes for CASSPNTVGEQFF.

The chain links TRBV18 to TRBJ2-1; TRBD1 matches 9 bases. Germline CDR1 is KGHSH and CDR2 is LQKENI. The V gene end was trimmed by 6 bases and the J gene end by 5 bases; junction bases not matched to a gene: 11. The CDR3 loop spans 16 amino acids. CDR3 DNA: TGTGCCAGCTCCCCCACGGGGACAGGGACTAACAATGAGCAGTTCTTC. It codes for CASSPTGTGTNNEQFF.